This T cell receptor (beta chain) was sequenced for a study of beta chain features in type 1 diabetes. The isolated RNA, all of it, was reverse transcribed, so expressed TCRB transcripts were what got sequenced. Libraries were prepared by immunoSEQ multiplex PCR; TCRdb keeps only in-frame clonotypes and omits some of them. The table records some 350,000 clones, 8.5% to 10% of them present only once. By sample fraction, this clone is medium-sized (0.01 to 0.1%). Its antigen is currently unknown. Study-wide results and caveats: TCRB CDR3s from Type 1 diabetes patients were moderately but significantly shorter in all four CD4+ subsets.

This CDR3 spans 13 amino acids. V shed 1 base and J shed 1 base, with 4 bases lying between them. Germline lookup yields CDR1 SEHNR and CDR2 FQNEAQ (reference sequence). The sequencing sample was made of central memory CD4+ T cells from blood. V gene TRBV7-9 combines with J gene TRBJ1-1; D not certain. This sequence was found in a man aged 25-45 years with type 1 diabetes. Here the CDR3 reads CASSLEGNTEAFF. CDR3 DNA: TGTGCCAGCAGCTTAGAGGGGAACACTGAAGCTTTCTTT.